This TCR beta chain is from a study of breast tumors, draining lymph nodes, adjacent tissues (dated by TCRdb to between 2015 and 2016). Background on the whole study: Breast cancer patients provided tumor, adjacent nontumor tissue and axillary lymph nodes, and the study compared the TCR beta repertoires across these three sources. The study was designed to assess the relationships and possible T-cell exchange between tumor, surrounding tissue and draining lymph node repertoires in human breast cancer. The paper's findings and limits, for the study overall: Tumor and nontumor tissue repertoires were found to be significantly more similar in luminal-like than in basal-like breast cancer. The data were considered consistent with the idea that most tumor T cells come from the lymph node and then expand in tumor tissue. Tumor T-cell repertoires showed less diversity than lymph node repertoires and more diversity than nontumor tissue repertoires, and tumor T-cell repertoires showed preferential V and J gene usage. Rather than being directly demonstrated, the conclusion that tumor T cells originate in lymph nodes was presented as consistent with a hypothesis.

The CDR3 contains 15 residues, cysteine and phenylalanine counted. Only CDR3 DNA remains: 45 bases, in frame from the first base. CDR1 and CDR2 (WSHSY, SAAADI) derive from the germline V gene. The axillary draining lymph nodes of breast cancer patients were the source of the lymph node samples. A note on this clonotype: Its antigen is still unknown. The junction and the germline gene differ at one end; a read error may be behind it.

This sample was sequenced with an Illumina HiSeq 2000. Multiplex PCR amplification was used to build the TCR beta chain libraries. High-throughput sequencing was used to analyze the amplified TCR beta chain products. The raw public reads went through TCRdb reprocessing: fastp at Q25, MiXCR clone calling, in-frame beta chains kept. Every distinct CDR3 protein forms one entry, paired with its most common genes and DNA. The sample contains about 180,000 distinct CDR3 sequences, roughly 35% of them found a single time. The ten biggest clones cover 3.8% of the sample. This receptor was identified in a female donor with breast cancer. Some clones in this sample may be carry-over from other donors' samples. Sequences were obtained from axillary lymph node tissue. The V gene is TRBV10-2 and the J gene is TRBJ2-1, with 11 central nucleotides matching TRBD2. The CDR3 here reads CASSDPTSGSNEQLF. The nucleotides read TGCGCCAGCAGTGATCCTACTAGCGGGAGCAATGAGCAGCTCTTC.